The T cell receptor (beta chain) described here comes from a study of molecular identifiers for immune sequencing clone quantification. Study overall: Four of five RNA aliquots from approximately 20,000 or 98,000 naive CD8 T cells were sequenced. Study-wide findings and caveats: Naive cells had under 1% of molecules in clones above 20 RNA copies, effectors over 99%.

V was cut by 5 bases and J by 0 bases, with 17 bases left in between. Germline assignment: CDR1 SGHTA and CDR2 FQGNSA. The CDR3 contains 17 residues. TCR libraries were built in bulk with a published protocol and specific TCR primers. TCRdb re-called the PCR reads through MiXCR, storing one row per CDR3 protein. Of around 470,000 distinct CDR3 sequences listed, about 25% were seen once; the top ten hold 0.76%. This clonotype was recorded many times. Antigen unknown. The sorting of naive CD8 T cells used the CD8+CD4-CCR7+CD45RA+ phenotype. The TCR comes from a human donor in good health. Some libraries in this study had Jurkat cell RNA spiked in. The specimen sequenced was naive CD8+ T cells from blood, with Jurkat cell RNA spiked in. Subset denoted: FACS-sorted CD8+CD4-CCR7+CD45RA+ naive T cells. J is TRBJ1-5 and V is TRBV7-2, with D unclear. CDR3 amino acids: CASSLGAALVSNQPQHF. As DNA, the CDR3 is TGTGCCAGCAGCCTGGGCGCGGCACTGGTTAGCAATCAGCCCCAGCATTTT.